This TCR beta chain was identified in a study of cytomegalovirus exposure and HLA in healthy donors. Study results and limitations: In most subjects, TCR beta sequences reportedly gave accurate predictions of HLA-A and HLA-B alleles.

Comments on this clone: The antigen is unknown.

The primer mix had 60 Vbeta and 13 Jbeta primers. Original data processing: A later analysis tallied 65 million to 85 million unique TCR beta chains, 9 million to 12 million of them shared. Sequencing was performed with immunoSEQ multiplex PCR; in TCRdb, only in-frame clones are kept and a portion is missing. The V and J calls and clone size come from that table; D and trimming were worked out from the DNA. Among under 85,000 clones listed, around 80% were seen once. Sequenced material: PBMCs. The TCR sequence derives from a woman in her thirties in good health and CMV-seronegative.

The CDR3 coding sequence is TGTGCCTGGACCCCGACAGGATACCGCGAGCAGTACTTC. It codes for CAWTPTGYREQYF. V and J are TRBV30 and TRBJ2-7, with D possibly TRBD1 on 6 matching bases. The germline V gene has CDR1 GTSNPN and CDR2 SVGIG (reference sequence). With 4 bases removed from V and 6 bases from J, the gap between germline ends came to 16 bases. This CDR3 spans 13 amino acids. The whole variable domain, remainder taken from reference TRBV30 and TRBJ2-7, is SQTIHQWPATLVQPVGSPLSLECTVEGTSNPNLYWYRQAAGRGLQLLFYSVGIGQISSEVPQNLSASRPQDRQFILSSKKLLLSDSGFYLCAWTPTGYREQYFGPGTRLTVT.